These T cell receptor beta chains were read from a single sample in a study of CD8+CD57+ T cells in acquired aplastic anemia. TCRdb re-analysed the reads in MiXCR, keeping a single row per CDR3 protein. Among about 160,000 distinct CDR3 sequences, 35% to 55% were seen once, and the ten largest hold approximately 1%. The sample taken for sequencing was sorted CD4+, CD8+, or CD8+CD57+ T cells (not recorded which) from PBMCs. Receptor source: a human donor in good health. CDR3s include the opening cysteine and the closing phenylalanine or tryptophan. D genes are given only for firm matches. A row's size may be missing; if present it is once, few, many or a size class.

V,size,J,D,CDR3,DNA
TRBV2,.,TRBJ2-7,.,CASSETGSTYEQYF,TGTGCCAGCAGTGAAACAGGCTCTACCTACGAGCAGTACTTC
TRBV9,many,TRBJ1-2,TRBD1,CASSVVTGANYGYTF,TGTGCCAGCAGCGTAGTAACAGGGGCTAACTATGGCTACACCTTC
TRBV19,few,TRBJ2-7,.,CASSAVDAYEQYF,TGTGCCAGTAGTGCCGTGGATGCTTACGAGCAGTACTTC
TRBV7-8,.,TRBJ2-2,.,CASSAPRLRGGELFF,TGTGCCAGCAGCGCCCCGCGGCTTCGGGGCGGGGAGCTGTTTTTT
TRBV6-4,few,TRBJ2-1,TRBD2,CASSDSRGLAGGNEQFF,TGTGCCAGCAGTGACTCTCGCGGACTAGCGGGGGGGAATGAGCAGTTCTTC
TRBV10-1,.,TRBJ2-1,.,CASSESRGEGSYNEQFF,TGCGCCAGCAGTGAGTCCAGAGGGGAAGGATCCTACAATGAGCAGTTCTTC
TRBV6-5,many,TRBJ2-3,.,CASSRTISVDTQYF,TGTGCCAGCAGTCGGACTATCAGTGTGGATACGCAGTATTTT
TRBV12-3/TRBV12-4,many,TRBJ2-1,TRBD2,CASRGLRSGRMAEQFF,TGTGCCAGCAGGGGCCTTCGTAGCGGGAGAATGGCTGAGCAGTTCTTC
TRBV19,.,TRBJ1-1,.,CASSINKAEAFF,TGTGCCAGTAGTATAAACAAGGCAGAAGCTTTCTTT
TRBV24-1,.,TRBJ2-1,TRBD2,CATSDGLATNNEQFF,TGTGCCACCAGTGATGGACTAGCGACCAACAATGAGCAGTTCTTC
TRBV3-1,many,TRBJ1-6,.,CASSQVAGQGSPLHF,TGTGCCAGCAGCCAAGTTGCGGGACAAGGTTCACCCCTCCACTTT
TRBV5-6,many,TRBJ2-7,.,CASSLRGSYEQYF,TGTGCCAGCAGCTTGAGGGGCTCCTACGAGCAGTACTTC
TRBV10-3,.,TRBJ2-7,.,CAISESGGVRAYEQYF,TGTGCCATCAGTGAGTCGGGCGGGGTCAGGGCGTACGAGCAGTACTTC
TRBV18,.,TRBJ2-1,.,CASSPMTGSSSYNEQFF,TGTGCCAGCTCACCGATGACAGGATCCAGCTCCTACAATGAGCAGTTCTTC
TRBV5-4,many,TRBJ2-1,.,CASSLRDRQQFF,TGTGCCAGCAGCTTACGGGACCGCCAGCAGTTCTTC